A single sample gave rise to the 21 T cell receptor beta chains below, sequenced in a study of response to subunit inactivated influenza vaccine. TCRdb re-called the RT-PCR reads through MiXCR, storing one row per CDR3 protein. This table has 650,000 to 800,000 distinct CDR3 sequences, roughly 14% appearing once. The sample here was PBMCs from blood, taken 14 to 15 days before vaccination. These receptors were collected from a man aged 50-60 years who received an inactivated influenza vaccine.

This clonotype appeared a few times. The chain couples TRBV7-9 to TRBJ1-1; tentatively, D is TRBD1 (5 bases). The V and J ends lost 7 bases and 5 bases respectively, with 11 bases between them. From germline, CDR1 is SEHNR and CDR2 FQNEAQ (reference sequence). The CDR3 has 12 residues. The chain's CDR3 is CASTPGDTEAFF. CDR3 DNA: TGTGCCAGCACCCCGGGGGATACTGAAGCTTTCTTT.

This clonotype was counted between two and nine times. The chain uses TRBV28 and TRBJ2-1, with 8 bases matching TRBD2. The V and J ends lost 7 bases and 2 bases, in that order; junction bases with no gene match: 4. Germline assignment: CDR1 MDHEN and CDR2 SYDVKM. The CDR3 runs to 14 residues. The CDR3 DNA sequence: TGTGCCAGCAATTCAGCGGGGGCCTACAATGAGCAGTTCTTC. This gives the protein CASNSAGAYNEQFF. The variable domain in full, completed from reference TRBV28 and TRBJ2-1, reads DVKVTQSSRYLVKRTGEKVFLECVQDMDHENMFWYRQDPGLGLRLIYFSYDVKMKEKGDIPEGYSVSREKKERFSLILESASTNQTSMYLCASNSAGAYNEQFFGPGTRLTVL.

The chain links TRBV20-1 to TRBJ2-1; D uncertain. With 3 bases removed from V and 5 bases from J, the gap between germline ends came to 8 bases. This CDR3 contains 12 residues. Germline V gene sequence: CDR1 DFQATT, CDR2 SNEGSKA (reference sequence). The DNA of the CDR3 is TGCAGTGCTAGTAGGGAAAACAATGAGCAGTTCTTC. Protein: CSASRENNEQFF.

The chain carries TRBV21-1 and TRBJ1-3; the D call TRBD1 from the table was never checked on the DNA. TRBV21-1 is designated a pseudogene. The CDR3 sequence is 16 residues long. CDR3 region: CASSKVIGRPGNTIYF. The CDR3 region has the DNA TGTGCCAGCAGCAAAGTAATAGGGCGGCCTGGAAACACCATATATTTT.

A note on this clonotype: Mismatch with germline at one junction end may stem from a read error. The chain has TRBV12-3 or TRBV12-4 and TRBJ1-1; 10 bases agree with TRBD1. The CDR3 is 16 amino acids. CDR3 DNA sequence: TGTGCCAGCAGCTTAGCACGGACAGGGGGGGACACTGAAGCTTTCTTT. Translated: CASSLARTGGDTEAFF.

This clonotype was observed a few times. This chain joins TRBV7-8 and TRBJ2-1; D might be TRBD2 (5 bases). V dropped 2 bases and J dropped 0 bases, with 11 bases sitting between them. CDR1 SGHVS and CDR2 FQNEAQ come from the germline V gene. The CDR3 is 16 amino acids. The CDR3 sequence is CASSLQRSASYNEQFF. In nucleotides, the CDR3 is TGTGCCAGCAGCTTACAGCGTAGCGCCTCCTACAATGAGCAGTTCTTC.

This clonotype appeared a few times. The CDR3 DNA reads TGTGCCAGCAGTAGACTCCGGGACACTGAAGCTTTCTTT. It encodes CASSRLRDTEAFF. The chain recombines TRBV6-1 with TRBJ1-1; D unclear. Germline V CDR1 and CDR2: MNHNS, SASEGT. This CDR3 has 13 residues. V was clipped by 5 bases and J by 3 bases, with 10 bases between them.

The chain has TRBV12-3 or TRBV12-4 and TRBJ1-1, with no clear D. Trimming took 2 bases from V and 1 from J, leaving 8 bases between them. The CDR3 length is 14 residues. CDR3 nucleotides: TGTGCCAGCAGTTTATCGGCCAGGAACACTGAAGCTTTCTTT. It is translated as CASSLSARNTEAFF.

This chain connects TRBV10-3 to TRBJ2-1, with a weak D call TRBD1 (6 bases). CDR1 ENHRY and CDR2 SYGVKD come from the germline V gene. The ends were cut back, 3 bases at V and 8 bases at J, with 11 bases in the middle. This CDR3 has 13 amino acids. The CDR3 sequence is CAISDGQQDEQFF. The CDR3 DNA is TGTGCCATCAGTGACGGACAGCAGGATGAGCAGTTCTTC.

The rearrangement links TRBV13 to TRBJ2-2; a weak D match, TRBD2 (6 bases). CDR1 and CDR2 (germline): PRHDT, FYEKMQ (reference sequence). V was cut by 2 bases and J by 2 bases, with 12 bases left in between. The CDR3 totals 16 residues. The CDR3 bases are TGTGCCAGCAGCTTATTATCCGGGAGAAACACCGGGGAGCTGTTTTTT. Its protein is CASSLLSGRNTGELFF.

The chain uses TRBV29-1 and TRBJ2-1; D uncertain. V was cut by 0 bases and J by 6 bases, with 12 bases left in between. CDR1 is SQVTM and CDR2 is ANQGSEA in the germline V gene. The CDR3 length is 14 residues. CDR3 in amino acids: CSVEEGWGTNEQFF. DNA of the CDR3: TGCAGCGTTGAAGAAGGTTGGGGTACCAATGAGCAGTTCTTC.

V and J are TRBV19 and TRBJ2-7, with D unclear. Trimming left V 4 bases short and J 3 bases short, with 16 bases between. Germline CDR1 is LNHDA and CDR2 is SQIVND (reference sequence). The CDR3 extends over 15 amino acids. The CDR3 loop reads CASSTQAEKGYEQYF. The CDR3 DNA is TGTGCCAGTAGTACCCAGGCAGAAAAGGGCTACGAGCAGTACTTC.

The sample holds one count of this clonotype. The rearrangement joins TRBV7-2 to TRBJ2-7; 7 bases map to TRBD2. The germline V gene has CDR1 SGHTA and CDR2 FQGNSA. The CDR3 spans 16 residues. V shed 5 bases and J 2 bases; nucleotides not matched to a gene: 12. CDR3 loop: CASSTSRAGSTYEQYF. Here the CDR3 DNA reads TGTGCCAGCAGCACTTCACGAGCGGGGTCAACCTACGAGCAGTACTTC.

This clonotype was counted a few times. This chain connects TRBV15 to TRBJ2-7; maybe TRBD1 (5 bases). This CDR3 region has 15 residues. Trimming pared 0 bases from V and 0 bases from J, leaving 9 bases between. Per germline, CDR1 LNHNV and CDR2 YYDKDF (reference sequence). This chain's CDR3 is CATSRDKGSSYEQYF. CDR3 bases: TGTGCCACCAGCAGAGACAAGGGGTCCTCCTACGAGCAGTACTTC.

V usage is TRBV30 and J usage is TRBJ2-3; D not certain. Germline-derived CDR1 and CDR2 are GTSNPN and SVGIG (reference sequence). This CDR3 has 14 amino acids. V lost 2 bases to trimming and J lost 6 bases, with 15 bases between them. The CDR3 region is CAWSSEGMTDTQYF. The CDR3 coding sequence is TGTGCCTGGAGTTCGGAAGGGATGACGGATACGCAGTATTTT.

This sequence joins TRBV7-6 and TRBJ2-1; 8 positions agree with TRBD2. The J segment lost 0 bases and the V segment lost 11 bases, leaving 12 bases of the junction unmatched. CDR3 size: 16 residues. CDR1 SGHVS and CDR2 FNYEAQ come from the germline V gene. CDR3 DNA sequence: TGTGCCTGGAGCGGGGGCTACTCAAGCTCCTACAATGAGCAGTTCTTC. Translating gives CAWSGGYSSSYNEQFF.

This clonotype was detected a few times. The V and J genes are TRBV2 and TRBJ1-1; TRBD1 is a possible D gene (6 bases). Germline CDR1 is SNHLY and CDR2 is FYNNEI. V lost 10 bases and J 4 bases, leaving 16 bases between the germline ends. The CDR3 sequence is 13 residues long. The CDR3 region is CATGAEGGTEAFF. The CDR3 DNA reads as TGTGCCACTGGGGCCGAGGGGGGCACTGAAGCTTTCTTT.

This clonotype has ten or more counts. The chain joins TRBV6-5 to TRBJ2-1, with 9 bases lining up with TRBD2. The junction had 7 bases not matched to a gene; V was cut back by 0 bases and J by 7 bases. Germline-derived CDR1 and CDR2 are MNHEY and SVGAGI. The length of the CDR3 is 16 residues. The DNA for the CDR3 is TGTGCCAGCAGTTACTCGATAGCTAGCGGGATTAATGAGCAGTTCTTC. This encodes CASSYSIASGINEQFF.

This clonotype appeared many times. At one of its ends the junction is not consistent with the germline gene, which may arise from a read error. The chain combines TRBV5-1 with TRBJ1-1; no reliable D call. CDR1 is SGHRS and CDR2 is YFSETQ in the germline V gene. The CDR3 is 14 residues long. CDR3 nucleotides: TGTGCCAGCAGTTTAAGTGGGGTAAACACTGAAGCTTTCTTT. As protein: CASSLSGVNTEAFF. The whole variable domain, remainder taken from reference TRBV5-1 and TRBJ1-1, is KAGVTQTPRYLIKTRGQQVTLSCSPISGHRSVSWYQQTPGQGLQFLFEYFSETQRNKGNFPGRFSGRQFSNSRSEMNVSTLELGDSALYLCASSLSGVNTEAFFGQGTRLTVV.

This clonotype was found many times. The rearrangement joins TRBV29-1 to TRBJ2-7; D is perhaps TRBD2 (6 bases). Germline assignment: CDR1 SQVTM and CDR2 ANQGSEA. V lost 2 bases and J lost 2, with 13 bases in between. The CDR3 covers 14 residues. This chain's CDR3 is CSVERRDSTYEQYF. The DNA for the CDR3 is TGCAGCGTTGAACGGCGGGACTCCACCTACGAGCAGTACTTC.

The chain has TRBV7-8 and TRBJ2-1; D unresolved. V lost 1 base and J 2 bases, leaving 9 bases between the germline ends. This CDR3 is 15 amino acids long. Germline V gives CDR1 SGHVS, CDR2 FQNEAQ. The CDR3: CASSLEMRTYNEQFF. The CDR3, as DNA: TGTGCCAGCAGCTTAGAGATGAGGACCTACAATGAGCAGTTCTTC.